A selection of T cell receptor beta chains follows, all from one sample in a study of PD-1 blockade in classical Hodgkin lymphoma. TCRdb keeps only in-frame clones here, not all; method: immunoSEQ multiplex PCR. The top ten clones hold approximately 12% of a sample with around 50,000 clones, roughly 80% of them seen once. The source was peripheral blood mononuclear cells (PBMCs), collected before the fourth cycle of nivolumab. All receptors derive from a human donor with classical Hodgkin lymphoma. The CDR3 runs from the conserved cysteine through the conserved F or W. A D gene is named only where the DNA matches it firmly. Rows may omit the clone size; those that give it use once, few, many or a size class.

TGCGCCAGCAGCTCACGGGAGTACGACAATGAGCAGTTCTTC | CASSSREYDNEQFF | TRBV5-1 | . | TRBJ2-1 | .
TGTGCCAGCAGTCCCTCGTTAGCGGGAGTCGGCGAGCAGTACTTC | CASSPSLAGVGEQYF | TRBV27 | few | TRBJ2-7 | TRBD2
TGTGCCATCGGCAATTTGGCGGGGGAAAACAATGAGCAGTTCTTC | CAIGNLAGENNEQFF | TRBV10-3 | . | TRBJ2-1 | TRBD2
TGTGCCAGCAGCTTAGTCGGGAGAGAGACCCAGTACTTC | CASSLVGRETQYF | TRBV13 | . | TRBJ2-5 | .
TGTGCCAGCAGCTCTGGAAACACCATATATTTT | CASSSGNTIYF | TRBV7-6 | . | TRBJ1-3 | .
TGTGCCAGCAGCCCCCGGACAGGGGCTAACTATGGCTACACCTTC | CASSPRTGANYGYTF | TRBV9 | . | TRBJ1-2 | TRBD1
TGTGCCACCCAAGGGTACTACGAGCAGTACTTC | CATQGYYEQYF | TRBV19 | . | TRBJ2-7 | .
TGTGCCAGCAGCCAAGATGGGGGACTAGCCACAGATACGCAGTATTTT | CASSQDGGLATDTQYF | TRBV4-2 | . | TRBJ2-3 | TRBD2
TGTGCCAGCAGCGTAGAAGTAGGCGCTTCCTACGAGCAGTACTTC | CASSVEVGASYEQYF | TRBV9 | . | TRBJ2-7 | .
TGCGCCAGCAGCCAAGGCCACGAGCAGTACTTC | CASSQGHEQYF | TRBV4-1 | . | TRBJ2-7 | .
TGTGCCAGCAGCTTGGGACCCTTGGACAGCTCCTACGAGCAGTACTTC | CASSLGPLDSSYEQYF | TRBV5-6 | . | TRBJ2-7 | .
TGTGCCAGCAGACGCTCGGGACTAGCTTTCAATGAGCAGTTCTTC | CASRRSGLAFNEQFF | TRBV6-5 | . | TRBJ2-1 | TRBD2
TGTGCCAGCAGCCTGGGAGGAGGGAATGAGCAGTTCTTC | CASSLGGGNEQFF | TRBV7-6 | . | TRBJ2-1 | .
TGTGCCAGCAGCTTCCACCCACTCGCCGGGGAGCTGTTTTTT | CASSFHPLAGELFF | TRBV5-8 | . | TRBJ2-2 | .
TGTGCCAGCAGCGCGTCATCGGGACAGGGGGCCTACGAGCAGTACTTC | CASSASSGQGAYEQYF | TRBV9 | . | TRBJ2-7 | TRBD1
TGTGCCAGCAGTGCCGACAGAGTCTACGAGCAGTACTTC | CASSADRVYEQYF | TRBV6-1 | . | TRBJ2-7 | .
TGTGCCAGCAGTGAAGCACTTACAACCCTCTATGGCTACACCTTC | CASSEALTTLYGYTF | TRBV6-1 | . | TRBJ1-2 | .
TGTGCCAGCAGTGGAGGACCACCGGGACAGGGGGCGATCGGGTACAATGAGCAGTTCTTC | CASSGGPPGQGAIGYNEQFF | TRBV2 | . | TRBJ2-1 | TRBD1
TGTGCCAGCAGCGGAGGGACCCCGGGCACAGATACGCAGTATTTT | CASSGGTPGTDTQYF | TRBV5-4 | . | TRBJ2-3 | .
TGCAGCGTTGAAGATTTTCAGGGAGCCAAAAACATTCAGTACTTC | CSVEDFQGAKNIQYF | TRBV29-1 | . | TRBJ2-4 | .
TGTGCCAGTACCGGGATCAATCAGCCCCAGCATTTT | CASTGINQPQHF | TRBV19 | . | TRBJ1-5 | .
TGTGCCAGCAGCTTGGGGTCAGGGGATCCCCAGCATTTT | CASSLGSGDPQHF | TRBV5-6 | . | TRBJ1-5 | .
TGTGCCAGCAGTTTGGGATATGAGCAGTTCTTC | CASSLGYEQFF | TRBV27 | . | TRBJ2-1 | .
TGTGCCAGCAGCGTAGGAAGTGGCGGGAGGGGATTGGATGAGCAGTTCTTC | CASSVGSGGRGLDEQFF | TRBV9 | . | TRBJ2-1 | TRBD2
TGTGCCAGCAGAAAAACAGGGGGCCCCTACGAGCAGTACTTC | CASRKTGGPYEQYF | TRBV6-1 | once | TRBJ2-7 | TRBD1
TGTGCCAGCAGCCGGGGCAAGCCCACACATGAGCAGTTCTTC | CASSRGKPTHEQFF | TRBV7-9 | . | TRBJ2-1 | .
TGTGCCAGCAGCACTTTAAAGACCCTCGGGACGACTAATCAGCCCCAGCATTTT | CASSTLKTLGTTNQPQHF | TRBV2 | once | TRBJ1-5 | .
TGTGCCAGCAGTGCGGGGGGGACTAGCGGGAGTCCCATCTCCTACGAGCAGTACTTC | CASSAGGTSGSPISYEQYF | TRBV6-1 | . | TRBJ2-7 | TRBD2
TGCAGTGCTAGGAGTTTCGATACGCAGTATTTT | CSARSFDTQYF | TRBV20-1 | . | TRBJ2-3 | .
TGTGCCAGCTCACGGGGGCTAACCTCCTACGAGCAGTACTTC | CASSRGLTSYEQYF | TRBV18 | . | TRBJ2-7 | .
TGTGCCAGCAGCCGGCGGTCAAAAGGGAATCAGCCCCAGCATTTT | CASSRRSKGNQPQHF | TRBV5-6 | . | TRBJ1-5 | .
TGTGCCAGCTCACCGGGGACAGGGACCTATGGCTACACCTTC | CASSPGTGTYGYTF | TRBV18 | large | TRBJ1-2 | TRBD1
TGTGCCAGCAGTTCCCTGGCGGCAGGGGGCACCGGGGAGCTGTTTTTT | CASSSLAAGGTGELFF | TRBV28 | . | TRBJ2-2 | TRBD1
TGTGCCAGCAGCTACGACGGGACTTATGATGGCTACACCTTC | CASSYDGTYDGYTF | TRBV6-1 | . | TRBJ1-2 | .
TGTGCCAGCAGCTTGTTATCGGGAGTTCCTGGAAACACCATATATTTT | CASSLLSGVPGNTIYF | TRBV5-6 | . | TRBJ1-3 | .
TGTGCCAGTAGTATCACCGGGACAAACTACGAGCAGTACTTC | CASSITGTNYEQYF | TRBV19 | . | TRBJ2-7 | .
TGTGCCAGCAGTTTATGGGAAGGTGACACTGAAGCTTTCTTT | CASSLWEGDTEAFF | TRBV28 | . | TRBJ1-1 | .
TGTGCCAGCAGTTTAAGGGACAGCTACGAGCAGTACTTC | CASSLRDSYEQYF | TRBV27 | . | TRBJ2-7 | TRBD1
TGTGCCAGCAGATTCGGGACAGCCTCCTACGAGCAGTACTTC | CASRFGTASYEQYF | TRBV28 | . | TRBJ2-7 | TRBD1
TGTGCCAGCAGCTCAAGCGGACTAGCTGGGACCCAGTACTTC | CASSSSGLAGTQYF | TRBV7-2 | . | TRBJ2-5 | TRBD2
TGTGCCATCAGTGAAGGCAGGGTCACTGAAGCTTTCTTT | CAISEGRVTEAFF | TRBV10-3 | . | TRBJ1-1 | .
TGTGCCAGCAGTATTGACTTGTCCTACAATGAGCAGTTCTTC | CASSIDLSYNEQFF | TRBV28 | . | TRBJ2-1 | .
TGTGCCAGCAGTTACGGGTCGGGGGGCACTGAAGCTTTCTTT | CASSYGSGGTEAFF | TRBV6-6 | . | TRBJ1-1 | .
TGTGCCATCAGTAAACAGGGTATGGACACTGAAGCTTTCTTT | CAISKQGMDTEAFF | TRBV10-3 | . | TRBJ1-1 | .
TGTGCCAGCAGCATAGGAGGGAATGAGCAGTTCTTC | CASSIGGNEQFF | TRBV5-6 | once | TRBJ2-1 | .
TGTGCCAGCAGTGGAGTAGCCTACTATGGCTACACCTTC | CASSGVAYYGYTF | TRBV28 | . | TRBJ1-2 | .
TGCAGCGTTGGCGGACCCTACGAGCAGTACTTC | CSVGGPYEQYF | TRBV29-1 | . | TRBJ2-7 | .
TGTGCCAGCAGTTACGCGGGTGCGGGGGATACGCAGTATTTT | CASSYAGAGDTQYF | TRBV6-5 | . | TRBJ2-3 | .
TGTGCCAGCATAACACAAAGGGGGGAGACCCAGTACTTC | CASITQRGETQYF | TRBV6-1 | . | TRBJ2-5 | .
TGTGCCAGCAGCTTAGGTCGGCAGCTGAACACCGGGGAGCTGTTTTTT | CASSLGRQLNTGELFF | TRBV7-9 | . | TRBJ2-2 | .
TGTGCCAGCAGCGGATCGACAAACATGAACACTGAAGCTTTCTTT | CASSGSTNMNTEAFF | TRBV7-3 | . | TRBJ1-1 | .
TGTGCCAGCAGTTCCAGGGCTAGCAATCAGCCCCAGCATTTT | CASSSRASNQPQHF | TRBV28 | . | TRBJ1-5 | .
TGTGCCAGCAGATTCGCGGGGGTCACTGAAGCTTTCTTT | CASRFAGVTEAFF | TRBV7-8 | . | TRBJ1-1 | .
TGTGCCAGCAGTAATCGGGAGAGTGGCACAGATACGCAGTATTTT | CASSNRESGTDTQYF | TRBV28 | once | TRBJ2-3 | .
TGTGCCAGCAGTTACTCGATGGTTAAAAGGACTGAAGCTTTCTTT | CASSYSMVKRTEAFF | TRBV6-5 | . | TRBJ1-1 | .
TGTGCCAGCAGCCTGGGACTAGCGGGAGCCTACGAGCAGTACTTC | CASSLGLAGAYEQYF | TRBV6-6 | . | TRBJ2-7 | TRBD2